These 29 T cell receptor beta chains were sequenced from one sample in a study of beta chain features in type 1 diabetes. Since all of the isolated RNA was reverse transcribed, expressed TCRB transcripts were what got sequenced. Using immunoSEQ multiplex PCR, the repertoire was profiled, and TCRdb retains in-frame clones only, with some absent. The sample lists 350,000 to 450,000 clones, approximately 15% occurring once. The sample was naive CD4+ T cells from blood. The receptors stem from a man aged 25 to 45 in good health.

CDR3 nucleotide sequence: TGTGCCACCAGCCCTTCAAGGACCAATTCACCCCTCCACTTT. It yields the protein CATSPSRTNSPLHF. The V gene is TRBV15, the J gene TRBJ1-6, with D hard to call. The CDR3 consists of 14 residues. Deletions cut 5 bases from V and 7 bases from J, with 12 bases between. Per germline, CDR1 LNHNV and CDR2 YYDKDF (reference sequence).

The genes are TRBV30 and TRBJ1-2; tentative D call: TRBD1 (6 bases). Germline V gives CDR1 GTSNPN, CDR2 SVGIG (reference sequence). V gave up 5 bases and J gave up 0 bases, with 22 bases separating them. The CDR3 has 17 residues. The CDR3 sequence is CAWGIKGVPLSNYGYTF. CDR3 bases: TGTGCCTGGGGTATAAAGGGGGTCCCTCTCTCTAACTATGGCTACACCTTC.

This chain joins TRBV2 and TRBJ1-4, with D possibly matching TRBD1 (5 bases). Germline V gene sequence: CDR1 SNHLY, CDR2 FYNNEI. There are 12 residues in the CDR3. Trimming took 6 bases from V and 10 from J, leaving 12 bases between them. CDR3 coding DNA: TGTGCCAGCAGCTCTGATGGGGCAAAACTGTTTTTT. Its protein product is CASSSDGAKLFF. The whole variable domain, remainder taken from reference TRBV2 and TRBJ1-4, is EPEVTQTPSHQVTQMGQEVILRCVPISNHLYFYWYRQILGQKVEFLVSFYNNEISEKSEIFDDQFSVERPDGSNFTLKIRSTKLEDSAMYFCASSSDGAKLFFGSGTQLSVL.

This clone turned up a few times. The CDR3: CASSLDRGSVRGYTF. The CDR3 bases are TGCGCCAGCAGCTTGGATCGGGGAAGCGTGCGTGGCTACACCTTC. V gene TRBV5-1 combines with J gene TRBJ1-2; no clear D gene. Per germline, CDR1 SGHRS and CDR2 YFSETQ. Trimming stripped 0 bases from V and 7 bases from J, with 16 bases between. This CDR3 spans 15 amino acids.

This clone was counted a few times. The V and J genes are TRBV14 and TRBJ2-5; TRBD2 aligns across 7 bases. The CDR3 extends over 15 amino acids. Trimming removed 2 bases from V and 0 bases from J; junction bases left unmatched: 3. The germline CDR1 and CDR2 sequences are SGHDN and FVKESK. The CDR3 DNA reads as TGTGCCAGCAGCCAACTGGGGGGGTACCAAGAGACCCAGTACTTC. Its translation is CASSQLGGYQETQYF.

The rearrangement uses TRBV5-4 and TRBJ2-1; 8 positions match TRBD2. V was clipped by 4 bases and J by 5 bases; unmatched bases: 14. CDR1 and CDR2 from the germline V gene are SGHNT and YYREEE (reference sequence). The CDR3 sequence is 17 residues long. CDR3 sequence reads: CASSTRATSGVNNEQFF. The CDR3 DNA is TGTGCCAGCAGCACCAGGGCCACTAGCGGAGTTAACAATGAGCAGTTCTTC. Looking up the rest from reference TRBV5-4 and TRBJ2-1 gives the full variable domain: ETGVTQSPTHLIKTRGQQVTLRCSSQSGHNTVSWYQQALGQGPQFIFQYYREEENGRGNFPPRFSGLQFPNYSSELNVNALELDDSALYLCASSTRATSGVNNEQFFGPGTRLTVL.

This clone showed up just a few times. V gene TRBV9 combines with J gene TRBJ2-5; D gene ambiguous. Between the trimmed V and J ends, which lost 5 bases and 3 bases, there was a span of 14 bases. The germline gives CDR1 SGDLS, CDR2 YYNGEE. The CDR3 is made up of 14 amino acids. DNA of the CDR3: TGTGCCAGCAGTGTGGCTCCTTCCAAAGAGACCCAGTACTTC. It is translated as CASSVAPSKETQYF.

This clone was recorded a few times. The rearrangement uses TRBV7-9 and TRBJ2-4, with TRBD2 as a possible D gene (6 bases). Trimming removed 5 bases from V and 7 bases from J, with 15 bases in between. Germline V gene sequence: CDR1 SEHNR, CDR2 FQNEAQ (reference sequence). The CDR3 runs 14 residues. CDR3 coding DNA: TGTGCCAGCAGCCTGGAGGAGGGTGGTAACATTCAGTACTTC. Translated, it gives CASSLEEGGNIQYF.

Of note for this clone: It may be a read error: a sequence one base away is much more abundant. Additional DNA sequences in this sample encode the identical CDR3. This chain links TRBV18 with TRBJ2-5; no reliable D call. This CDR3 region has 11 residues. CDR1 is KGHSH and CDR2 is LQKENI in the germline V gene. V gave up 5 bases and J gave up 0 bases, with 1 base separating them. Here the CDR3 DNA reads TGTGCCAGCTCAAACCAAGAGACCCAGTACTTC. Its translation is CASSNQETQYF.

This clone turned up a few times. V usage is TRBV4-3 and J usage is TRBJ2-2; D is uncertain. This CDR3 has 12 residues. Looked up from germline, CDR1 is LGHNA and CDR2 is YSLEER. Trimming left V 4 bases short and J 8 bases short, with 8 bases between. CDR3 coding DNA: TGCGCCAGCAGCCTAACTTTTGGGGAGCTGTTTTTT. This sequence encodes CASSLTFGELFF.

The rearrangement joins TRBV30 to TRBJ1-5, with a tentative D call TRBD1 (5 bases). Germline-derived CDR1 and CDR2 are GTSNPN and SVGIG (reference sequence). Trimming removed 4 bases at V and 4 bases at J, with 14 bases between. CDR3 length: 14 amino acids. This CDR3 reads CAWKPGRTNQPQHF. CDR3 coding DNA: TGTGCCTGGAAGCCGGGACGGACAAATCAGCCCCAGCATTTT.

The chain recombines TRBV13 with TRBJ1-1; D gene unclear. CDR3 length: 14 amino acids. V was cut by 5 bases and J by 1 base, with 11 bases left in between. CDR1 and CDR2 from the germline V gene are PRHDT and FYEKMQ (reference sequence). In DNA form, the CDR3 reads TGTGCCAGCAGCCCGAGGGTTTCGAACACTGAAGCTTTCTTT. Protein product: CASSPRVSNTEAFF.

As DNA, the CDR3 is TGTGCCAGCAGCTTAGCGAGAGGGGACTCCTATGGCTACACCTTC. Protein product: CASSLARGDSYGYTF. The chain carries TRBV7-2 and TRBJ1-2, with TRBD1 as a possible D gene (5 bases). The V end lost 0 bases, the J end lost 4 bases, and 12 bases lay between the germline ends. Germline CDR1 reads SGHTA; CDR2 reads FQGNSA. CDR3 length: 15 amino acids.

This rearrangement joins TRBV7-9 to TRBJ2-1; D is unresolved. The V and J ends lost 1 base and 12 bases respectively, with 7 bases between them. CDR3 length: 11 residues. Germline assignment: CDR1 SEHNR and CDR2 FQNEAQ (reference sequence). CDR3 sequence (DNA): TGTGCCAGCAGCTTAGGAAGCCCGCAGTTCTTC. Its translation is CASSLGSPQFF.

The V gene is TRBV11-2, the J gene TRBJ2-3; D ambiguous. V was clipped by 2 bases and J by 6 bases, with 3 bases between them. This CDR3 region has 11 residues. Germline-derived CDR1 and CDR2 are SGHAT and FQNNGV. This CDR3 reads CASSLYDTQYF. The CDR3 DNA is TGTGCCAGCAGCTTATACGATACGCAGTATTTT.

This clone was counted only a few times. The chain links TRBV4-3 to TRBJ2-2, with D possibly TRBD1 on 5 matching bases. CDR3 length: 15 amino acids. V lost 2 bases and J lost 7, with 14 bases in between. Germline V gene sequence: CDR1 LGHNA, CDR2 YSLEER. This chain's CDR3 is CASSQTPIGVGELFF. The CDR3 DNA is TGCGCCAGCAGCCAAACGCCCATAGGGGTCGGGGAGCTGTTTTTT.

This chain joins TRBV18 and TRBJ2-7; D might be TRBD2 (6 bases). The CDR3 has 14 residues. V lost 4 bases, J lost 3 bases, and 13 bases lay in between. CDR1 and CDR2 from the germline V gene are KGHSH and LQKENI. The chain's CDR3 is CASSRAGTDYEQYV. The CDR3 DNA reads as TGTGCCAGCTCACGCGCCGGGACTGACTACGAGCAGTACGTC.

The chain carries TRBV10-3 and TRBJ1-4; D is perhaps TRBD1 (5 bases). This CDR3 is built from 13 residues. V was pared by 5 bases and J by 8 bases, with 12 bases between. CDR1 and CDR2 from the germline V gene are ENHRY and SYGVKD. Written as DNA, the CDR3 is TGTGCCATCAGTCCAGCGAGGGACGAAAAACTGTTTTTT. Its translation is CAISPARDEKLFF.

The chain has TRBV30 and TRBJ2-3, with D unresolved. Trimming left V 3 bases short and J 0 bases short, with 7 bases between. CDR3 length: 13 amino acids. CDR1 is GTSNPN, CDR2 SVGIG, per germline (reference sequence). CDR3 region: CAWRKDSTDTQYF. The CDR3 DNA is TGTGCCTGGAGAAAGGACAGCACAGATACGCAGTATTTT.

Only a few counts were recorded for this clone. The CDR3 sequence is CASSMTSGLTGELFF. CDR3 DNA sequence: TGTGCCAGCAGCATGACTAGCGGGCTCACCGGGGAGCTGTTTTTT. The rearrangement joins TRBV9 to TRBJ2-2; the match to TRBD2 covers 10 bases. V lost 4 bases, J lost 4 bases, and 4 bases stayed unmatched. The CDR3 is 15 amino acids. Germline values: CDR1 SGDLS, CDR2 YYNGEE.

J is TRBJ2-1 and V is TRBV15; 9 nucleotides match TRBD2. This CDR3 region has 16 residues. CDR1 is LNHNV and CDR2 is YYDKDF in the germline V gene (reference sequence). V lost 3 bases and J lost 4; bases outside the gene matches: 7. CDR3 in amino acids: CATSRLTSGNYNEQFF. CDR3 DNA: TGTGCCACCAGCAGGTTGACTAGCGGAAATTACAATGAGCAGTTCTTC. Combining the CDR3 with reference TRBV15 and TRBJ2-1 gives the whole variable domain DAMVIQNPRYQVTQFGKPVTLSCSQTLNHNVMYWYQQKSSQAPKLLFHYYDKDFNNEADTPDNFQSRRPNTSFCFLDIRSPGLGDTAMYLCATSRLTSGNYNEQFFGPGTRLTVL.

CDR3: CATSSRTGSVSYEQYF. CDR3 DNA sequence: TGTGCCACCAGCAGCAGGACAGGGTCGGTTTCCTACGAGCAGTACTTC. The chain links TRBV15 to TRBJ2-7; 8 bases match TRBD1. Trimming at V came to 3 bases and at J to 1 base, leaving 8 bases not matched to a gene. CDR1 and CDR2 from the germline V gene are LNHNV and YYDKDF (reference sequence). The CDR3 has 16 residues.

The CDR3 DNA reads as TGTGCCAGCAGCCAACACTTCCGGGACAGGGAACGATACGAGCAGTACTTC. This encodes CASSQHFRDRERYEQYF. The rearrangement links TRBV4-2 to TRBJ2-7, with 9 bases identical to TRBD1. J lost 4 bases, V lost 2 bases, and 12 bases had no gene match. Germline V gene lookup returns CDR1 LGHNA and CDR2 YNFKEQ. The CDR3 is 17 amino acids.

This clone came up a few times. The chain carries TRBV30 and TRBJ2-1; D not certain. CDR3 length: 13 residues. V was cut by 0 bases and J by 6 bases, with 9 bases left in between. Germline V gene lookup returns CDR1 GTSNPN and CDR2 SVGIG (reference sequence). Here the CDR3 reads CAWSVSASNEQFF. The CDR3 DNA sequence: TGTGCCTGGAGTGTTTCAGCAAGCAATGAGCAGTTCTTC.

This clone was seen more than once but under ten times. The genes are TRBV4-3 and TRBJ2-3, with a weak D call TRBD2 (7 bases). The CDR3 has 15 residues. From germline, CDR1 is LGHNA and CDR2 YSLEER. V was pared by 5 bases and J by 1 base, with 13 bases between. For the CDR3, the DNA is TGCGCCAGCAGCGGGGGGGCCGGGGGCACAGATACGCAGTATTTT. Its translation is CASSGGAGGTDTQYF.

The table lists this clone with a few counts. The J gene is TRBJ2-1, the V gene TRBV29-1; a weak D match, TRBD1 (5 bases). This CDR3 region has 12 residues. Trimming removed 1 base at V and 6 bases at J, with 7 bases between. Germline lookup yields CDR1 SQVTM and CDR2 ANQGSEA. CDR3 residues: CSVEGQGNEQFF. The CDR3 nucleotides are TGCAGCGTTGAAGGGCAGGGCAATGAGCAGTTCTTC.

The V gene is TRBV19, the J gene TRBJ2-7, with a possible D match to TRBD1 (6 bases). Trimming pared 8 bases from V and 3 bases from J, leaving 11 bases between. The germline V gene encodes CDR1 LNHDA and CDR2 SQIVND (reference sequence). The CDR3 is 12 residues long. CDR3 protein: CASSTGRYEQYF. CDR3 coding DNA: TGTGCCAGTTCAACAGGGCGCTACGAGCAGTACTTC.

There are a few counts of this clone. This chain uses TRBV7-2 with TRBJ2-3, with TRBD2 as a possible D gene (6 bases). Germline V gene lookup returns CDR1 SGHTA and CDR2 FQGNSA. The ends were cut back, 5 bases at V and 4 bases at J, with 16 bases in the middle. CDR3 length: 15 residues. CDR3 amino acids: CASSLRDFEPDTQYF. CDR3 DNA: TGTGCCAGCAGCCTCCGGGACTTTGAGCCAGATACGCAGTATTTT.

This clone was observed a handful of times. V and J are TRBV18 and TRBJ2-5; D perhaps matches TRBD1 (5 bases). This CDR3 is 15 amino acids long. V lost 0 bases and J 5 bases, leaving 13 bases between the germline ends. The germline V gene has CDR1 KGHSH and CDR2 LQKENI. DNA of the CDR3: TGTGCCAGCTCACCACCGCACAGGTCCAAGGAGACCCAGTACTTC. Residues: CASSPPHRSKETQYF. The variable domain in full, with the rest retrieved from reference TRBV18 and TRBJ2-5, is NAGVMQNPRHLVRRRGQEARLRCSPMKGHSHVYWYRQLPEEGLKFMVYLQKENIIDESGMPKERFSAEFPKEGPSILRIQQVVRGDSAAYFCASSPPHRSKETQYFGPGTRLLVL.